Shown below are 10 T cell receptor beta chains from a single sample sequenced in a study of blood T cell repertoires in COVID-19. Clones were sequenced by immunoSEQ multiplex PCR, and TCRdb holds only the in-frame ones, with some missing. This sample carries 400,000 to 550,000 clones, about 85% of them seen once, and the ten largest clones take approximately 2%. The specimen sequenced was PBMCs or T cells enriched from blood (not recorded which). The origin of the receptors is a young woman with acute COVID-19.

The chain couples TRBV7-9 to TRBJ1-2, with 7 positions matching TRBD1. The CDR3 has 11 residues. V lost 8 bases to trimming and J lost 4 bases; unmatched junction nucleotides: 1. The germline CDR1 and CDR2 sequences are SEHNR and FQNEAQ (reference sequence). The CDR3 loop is CASRDSYGYTF. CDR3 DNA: TGTGCCAGCCGGGACAGCTATGGCTACACCTTC.

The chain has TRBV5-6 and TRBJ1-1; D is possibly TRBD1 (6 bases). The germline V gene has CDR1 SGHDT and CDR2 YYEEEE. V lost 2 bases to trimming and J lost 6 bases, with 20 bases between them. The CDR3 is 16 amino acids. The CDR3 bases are TGTGCCAGCAGCTTAACTTTGACAGGCCCTTTGGCTGAAGCTTTCTTT. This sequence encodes CASSLTLTGPLAEAFF.

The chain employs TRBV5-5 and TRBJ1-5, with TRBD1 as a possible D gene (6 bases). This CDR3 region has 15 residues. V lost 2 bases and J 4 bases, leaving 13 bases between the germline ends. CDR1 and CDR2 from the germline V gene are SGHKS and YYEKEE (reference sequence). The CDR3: CASSFAGARNQPQHF. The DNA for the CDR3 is TGTGCCAGCAGCTTTGCGGGGGCAAGGAATCAGCCCCAGCATTTT.

The CDR3 reads CASTGSTDTQYF. CDR3 bases: TGTGCCAGCACCGGGAGCACAGATACGCAGTATTTT. This chain uses TRBV6-5 with TRBJ2-3, with D unclear. The CDR3 totals 12 residues. The V gene's germline CDR1 is MNHEY and CDR2 SVGAGI. Trimming removed 7 bases from V and 0 bases from J, with 5 bases in between.

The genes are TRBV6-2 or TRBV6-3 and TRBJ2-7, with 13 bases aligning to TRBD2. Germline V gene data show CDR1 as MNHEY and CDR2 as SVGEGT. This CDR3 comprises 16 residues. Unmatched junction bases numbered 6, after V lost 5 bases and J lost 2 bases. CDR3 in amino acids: CASSVRLAGGAYEQYF. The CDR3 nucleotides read TGTGCCAGCAGTGTGCGACTAGCGGGAGGAGCCTACGAGCAGTACTTC.

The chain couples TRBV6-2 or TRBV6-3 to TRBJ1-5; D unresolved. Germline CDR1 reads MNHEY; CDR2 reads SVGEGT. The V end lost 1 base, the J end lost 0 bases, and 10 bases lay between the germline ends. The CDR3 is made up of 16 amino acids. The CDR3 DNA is TGTGCCAGCAGTTACTTCCCAACTAATAGCAATCAGCCCCAGCATTTT. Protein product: CASSYFPTNSNQPQHF.

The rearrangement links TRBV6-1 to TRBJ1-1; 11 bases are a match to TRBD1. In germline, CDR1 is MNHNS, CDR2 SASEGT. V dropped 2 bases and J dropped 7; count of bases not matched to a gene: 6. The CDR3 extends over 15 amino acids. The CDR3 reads CASSEWTGGGGEAFF. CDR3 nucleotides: TGTGCCAGCAGTGAATGGACAGGGGGCGGGGGTGAAGCTTTCTTT.

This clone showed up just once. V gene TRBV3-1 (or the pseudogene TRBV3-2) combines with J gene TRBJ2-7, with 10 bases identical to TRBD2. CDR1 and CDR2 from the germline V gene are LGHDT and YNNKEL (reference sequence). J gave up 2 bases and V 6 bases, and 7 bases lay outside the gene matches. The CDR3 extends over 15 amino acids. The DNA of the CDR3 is TGTGCCAGCAGACCGACTAGCGGGCAGGCCTACGAGCAGTACTTC. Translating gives CASRPTSGQAYEQYF.

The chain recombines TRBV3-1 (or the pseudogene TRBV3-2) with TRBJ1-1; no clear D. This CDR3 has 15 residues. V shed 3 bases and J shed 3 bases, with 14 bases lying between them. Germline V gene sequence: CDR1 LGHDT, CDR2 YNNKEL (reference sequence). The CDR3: CASSHLRWRDTEAFF. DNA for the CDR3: TGTGCCAGCAGCCATCTAAGGTGGCGGGACACTGAAGCTTTCTTT.

The CDR3 protein is CASSLVAGATNEKLFF. The CDR3 nucleotides read TGCGCCAGCAGCTTGGTGGCCGGGGCAACTAATGAAAAACTGTTTTTT. The chain employs TRBV5-1 and TRBJ1-4; D remains unclear. The CDR3 loop spans 16 amino acids. Germline loops: CDR1 SGHRS, CDR2 YFSETQ. The V gene lost 0 bases and the J gene lost 0 bases, with 9 bases spanning the gap.